Below are 14 T cell receptor beta chains sequenced from a single sample in a study of PD-1 blockade in classical Hodgkin lymphoma. Every patient was affected by relapse after autologous stem cell transplantation, while exposure to brentuximab vedotin was not uniform. The repertoire was sequenced with immunoSEQ multiplex PCR; TCRdb's copy has only in-frame clones and lacks some. The sample lists tens of thousands of clones; around 82% were seen once. The sequences come from peripheral blood mononuclear cells (PBMCs), collected at baseline. All receptors come from a human donor with classical Hodgkin lymphoma.

The V and J genes are TRBV13 and TRBJ1-2; D not resolved. Per the germline V gene, CDR1 is PRHDT and CDR2 is FYEKMQ (reference sequence). Trimming pared 0 bases from V and 1 base from J, leaving 15 bases between. The CDR3 totals 17 residues. The CDR3 sequence is CASSLGGRPHYNYGYTF. Written as DNA, the CDR3 is TGTGCCAGCAGCTTAGGAGGGAGACCGCATTATAACTATGGCTACACCTTC. The full variable domain, rest sourced from reference TRBV13 and TRBJ1-2, is AAGVIQSPRHLIKEKRETATLKCYPIPRHDTVYWYQQGPGQDPQFLISFYEKMQSDKGSIPDRFSAQQFSDYHSELNMSSLELGDSALYFCASSLGGRPHYNYGYTFGSGTRLTVV.

This clone ranks as medium-sized (0.01 to 0.1%). The chain is built from TRBV5-1 and TRBJ2-3; 16 bases line up with TRBD2. The CDR3 runs to 17 residues. V gave up 4 bases and J gave up 6 bases; unmatched junction bases: 8. CDR1 is SGHRS and CDR2 is YFSETQ in the germline V gene. The CDR3 nucleotides read TGCGCCAGCAGCGGTGTAGGGACTAGCGGGGGGGAGGATACGCAGTATTTT. It is translated as CASSGVGTSGGEDTQYF.

This clone was counted a few times. This chain connects TRBV7-2 to TRBJ2-3, with TRBD1 identical over 9 bases. V trimming: 5 bases; J trimming: 5 bases; junction bases outside the gene matches: 8. The CDR3 extends over 15 amino acids. Germline V gene sequence: CDR1 SGHTA, CDR2 FQGNSA. This CDR3 reads CASSDRQGGGDTQYF. The CDR3 DNA follows: TGTGCCAGCAGCGATCGACAGGGGGGGGGAGATACGCAGTATTTT.

As DNA, the CDR3 is TGTGCCAGCTCCCAAATGGGACCGGGACGCAAAACCGGGGAGCTGTTTTTT. It encodes CASSQMGPGRKTGELFF. This chain connects TRBV18 to TRBJ2-2; D possibly matches TRBD1 or TRBD2 (5 bases each). The germline V gene encodes CDR1 KGHSH and CDR2 LQKENI. Trimming pared 6 bases from V and 5 bases from J, leaving 22 bases between. The CDR3 loop spans 17 amino acids.

The chain joins TRBV7-2 to TRBJ2-1, with a possible D match to TRBD1 (5 bases). Trimming removed 5 bases from V and 7 bases from J, with 12 bases in between. The CDR3 is made up of 13 amino acids. The germline V gene encodes CDR1 SGHTA and CDR2 FQGNSA. In DNA form, the CDR3 reads TGTGCCAGCAGCGCACAGGATGGAAATGAGCAGTTCTTC. The encoded protein is CASSAQDGNEQFF.

This clone was observed once. The chain joins TRBV7-9 to TRBJ1-1; D perhaps matches TRBD1 (5 bases). Germline V gene data show CDR1 as SEHNR and CDR2 as FQNEAQ (reference sequence). The CDR3 consists of 16 residues. The V and J ends lost 0 bases and 2 bases respectively, with 13 bases between them. In DNA, the CDR3 is TGTGCCAGCAGCTTAGCGCTAGGAGGGACTAACACTGAAGCTTTCTTT. Amino acid sequence: CASSLALGGTNTEAFF.

This chain uses TRBV7-9 with TRBJ2-5; D gene unclear. The CDR3 covers 13 residues. Trimming took off 1 base at V and 4 bases at J, with 7 bases between the two ends. The V gene's germline CDR1 is SEHNR and CDR2 FQNEAQ (reference sequence). DNA of the CDR3: TGTGCCAGCAGCTTAGGGGATGGAGAGACCCAGTACTTC. Residues: CASSLGDGETQYF.

This clone was counted a few times. The chain has TRBV7-9 and TRBJ2-7; D may correspond to TRBD1 or TRBD2 (6 bases each). There are 16 residues in the CDR3. Trimming took 1 base from V and 1 from J, leaving 14 bases between them. Germline V gene data show CDR1 as SEHNR and CDR2 as FQNEAQ (reference sequence). CDR3 sequence (DNA): TGTGCCAGCAGCTTAGAAGGAGGGGGACCTTCCTACGAGCAGTACTTC. It yields the protein CASSLEGGGPSYEQYF.

This clone was found a few times. The same CDR3 is also encoded by other DNA sequences in this sample. This chain connects TRBV30 to TRBJ1-5; D unclear. V gave up 1 base and J gave up 0 bases, with 4 bases separating them. This CDR3 spans 13 amino acids. Germline assignment: CDR1 GTSNPN and CDR2 SVGIG (reference sequence). The CDR3 DNA reads TGTGCCTGGAGTGGAGATAGCAATCAGCCCCAGCATTTT. It yields the protein CAWSGDSNQPQHF.

The chain is built from TRBV6-1 and TRBJ1-1; D remains ambiguous. Per germline, CDR1 MNHNS and CDR2 SASEGT. The CDR3 runs 12 residues. Trimming stripped 0 bases from V and 8 bases from J, with 7 bases between. The DNA for the CDR3 is TGTGCCAGCAGTGAAGCGCTTCGGGAAGCTTTCTTT. It yields the protein CASSEALREAFF.

J is TRBJ2-7 and V is TRBV5-4, with D possibly matching TRBD1 (6 bases). Germline CDR1 SGHNT, CDR2 YYREEE (reference sequence). V gave up 4 bases and J gave up 0 bases, with 11 bases separating them. The CDR3 loop spans 14 amino acids. In DNA, the CDR3 is TGTGCCAGCAGCCAAGGGGGAAACTCCTACGAGCAGTACTTC. Translated: CASSQGGNSYEQYF.

This chain uses TRBV5-1 with TRBJ2-6; TRBD1 matches at 11 bases. The CDR3 length is 15 residues. With V trimmed by 3 bases and J by 8 bases, 4 bases remained unmatched. In germline, CDR1 is SGHRS, CDR2 YFSETQ. The CDR3 coding sequence is TGCGCCAGCAGCTACGGACAGGGGGCGACCAACGTCCTGACTTTC. This gives the protein CASSYGQGATNVLTF.

The V call is TRBV4-3, the J call TRBJ1-2, with 9 bases fitting TRBD1. Germline V gene lookup returns CDR1 LGHNA and CDR2 YSLEER. The CDR3 loop spans 16 amino acids. J gave up 8 bases and V 0 bases, and 10 bases lay outside the gene matches. This CDR3 reads CASSQEPGGQGGGYTF. DNA for the CDR3: TGCGCCAGCAGCCAAGAACCCGGGGGACAGGGCGGCGGCTACACCTTC.

This sequence joins TRBV27 and TRBJ2-1; 11 bases align to TRBD2. Germline V gene sequence: CDR1 MNHEY, CDR2 SMNVEV (reference sequence). Trimming at V came to 2 bases and at J to 10 bases, leaving 13 bases not matched to a gene. The CDR3 is made up of 17 amino acids. This CDR3 is CASSLTSLAGGYLEQFF. In DNA form, the CDR3 reads TGTGCCAGCAGTTTAACTTCTCTAGCGGGGGGTTACTTAGAGCAGTTCTTC.